The 29 T cell receptor beta chains in this list originate from one sample, sequenced in a study of cytomegalovirus exposure and HLA in healthy donors. Primers: 60 Vbeta forward and 13 Jbeta reverse. Repertoires were generated with immunoSEQ multiplex PCR, while TCRdb's copy carries only in-frame clones and drops some. The sample holds some 160,000 clones, approximately 79% seen once. Sequencing was carried out using PBMCs. The receptor set was obtained from a woman between 40 and 50 years old in good health and CMV-seronegative.

The gene calls are TRBV2 and TRBJ2-1; D is undetermined. The length of the CDR3 is 13 residues. V was trimmed by 3 bases and J by 1 base, leaving 4 bases between them. Germline V gene data show CDR1 as SNHLY and CDR2 as FYNNEI. CDR3 amino acids: CASSDSSYNEQFF. Written as DNA, the CDR3 is TGTGCCAGCAGTGACTCTTCCTACAATGAGCAGTTCTTC.

This clone was seen more than once but under ten times. The chain couples TRBV7-9 to TRBJ1-1; 9 bases are shared with TRBD1. Germline CDR1 SEHNR, CDR2 FQNEAQ (reference sequence). This CDR3 region has 15 residues. The ends lost 3 bases at V and 4 bases at J; junction bases unmatched: 6. CDR3 DNA sequence: TGTGCCAGCAGCTTGCCCAACAGGGGGCTCACTGAAGCTTTCTTT. Translating gives CASSLPNRGLTEAFF.

The V gene is TRBV2, the J gene TRBJ2-1; 9 positions agree with TRBD1. Germline V gene data show CDR1 as SNHLY and CDR2 as FYNNEI. This CDR3 has 14 residues. Losses at the gene ends were 10 bases for V and 4 bases for J; bases not matched to a gene: 8. The CDR3, as DNA: TGTGCCATTAAGCGGGACAGGGTTTACAATGAGCAGTTCTTC. This gives the protein CAIKRDRVYNEQFF. Full variable domain (rest looked up from reference TRBV2 and TRBJ2-1): EPEVTQTPSHQVTQMGQEVILRCVPISNHLYFYWYRQILGQKVEFLVSFYNNEISEKSEIFDDQFSVERPDGSNFTLKIRSTKLEDSAMYFCAIKRDRVYNEQFFGPGTRLTVL.

This chain connects TRBV1 to TRBJ2-5; the listed D gene, TRBD2, was not tested against the DNA. TRBV1 is noted as a pseudogene. The CDR3 has 17 amino acids. CDR3 protein: CTSRPGLAGEVGETQYF. The CDR3 coding sequence is TGCACCAGTCGGCCGGGACTAGCGGGAGAAGTGGGAGAGACCCAGTACTTC.

The sample holds one count of this clone. The CDR3 protein is CAWSTGAYEQFF. CDR3 in DNA: TGTGCCTGGTCCACAGGGGCATATGAGCAGTTCTTC. The chain uses TRBV30 and TRBJ2-1; 7 bases align to TRBD1. Unmatched junction bases numbered 6, after V lost 5 bases and J lost 8 bases. Germline V gene data show CDR1 as GTSNPN and CDR2 as SVGIG (reference sequence). The CDR3 has 12 residues.

The chain uses TRBV7-9 and TRBJ2-5, with 7 bases aligning to TRBD2. Germline CDR1 SEHNR, CDR2 FQNEAQ (reference sequence). Germline trimming cut 5 bases from V and 3 bases from J; bases unmatched to any gene: 12. CDR3 length: 16 residues. CDR3: CASSALTSLAKETQYF. The CDR3 bases are TGTGCCAGCAGCGCCTTGACTAGCCTGGCGAAAGAGACCCAGTACTTC.

The rearrangement uses TRBV27 and TRBJ2-7; tentatively, D is TRBD2 (5 bases). Germline V lookup: CDR1 MNHEY, CDR2 SMNVEV (reference sequence). The CDR3 loop spans 14 amino acids. The V end was cut by 2 bases, the J end by 5 bases, with 13 bases between. CDR3 sequence reads: CASSLEASSHEQYF. The DNA for the CDR3 is TGTGCCAGCAGTTTAGAGGCTAGCAGCCACGAGCAGTACTTC.

This sequence joins TRBV14 and TRBJ2-6, with 8 nucleotides matching TRBD1. With V trimmed by 2 bases and J by 7 bases, 10 bases remained unmatched. In germline, CDR1 is SGHDN, CDR2 FVKESK. The CDR3 consists of 17 residues. The CDR3, as DNA: TGTGCCAGCAGCCAACGGACAGGGTCGATGGTCGCCAACGTCCTGACTTTC. Amino acid sequence: CASSQRTGSMVANVLTF.

The V call is TRBV7-2, the J call TRBJ2-2; unclear D gene. Germline values: CDR1 SGHTA, CDR2 FQGNSA. V lost 4 bases, J lost 6 bases, and 9 bases lay in between. The CDR3 is 13 amino acids. The CDR3 nucleotides are TGTGCCAGCAGCTCCTCGGTGGCCGGGGAGCTGTTTTTT. Translating it yields CASSSSVAGELFF.

The chain recombines TRBV5-3 with TRBJ1-1; TRBD1 matches 7 bases. TRBV5-3 is known as an ORF, though its function is uncertain. J was trimmed by 5 bases and V by 2 bases; bases with no gene match: 6. This CDR3 is built from 14 residues. The CDR3 loop is CARSLTGTETEAFF. CDR3 coding DNA: TGTGCCAGAAGCTTAACCGGGACAGAAACTGAAGCTTTCTTT.

The chain combines TRBV5-1 with TRBJ2-1; tentative D call: TRBD1 (6 bases). CDR1 is SGHRS, CDR2 YFSETQ, per germline. This CDR3 spans 14 amino acids. The ends were cut back, 7 bases at V and 0 bases at J, with 11 bases in the middle. The CDR3 sequence is CASRQVSSYNEQFF. The DNA of the CDR3 is TGCGCCAGCCGACAGGTTAGCTCCTACAATGAGCAGTTCTTC.

This chain connects TRBV19 to TRBJ1-2; D ambiguous. Germline lookup yields CDR1 LNHDA and CDR2 SQIVND (reference sequence). Trimming pared 3 bases from V and 8 bases from J, leaving 13 bases between. This CDR3 region has 13 residues. DNA for the CDR3: TGTGCCAGTAGTATTGAAAGTTTTGAGGGCTACACCTTC. As protein: CASSIESFEGYTF.

The CDR3 DNA reads TGTGCCAGTAGTATAAGGGACACCCGACCCGGCTACACCTTC. Translated, it gives CASSIRDTRPGYTF. This rearrangement joins TRBV19 to TRBJ1-2; a weak D match, TRBD1 (6 bases). From germline, CDR1 is LNHDA and CDR2 SQIVND (reference sequence). The CDR3 totals 14 residues. V was shortened by 2 bases and J by 8 bases, with 15 bases between the two germline ends.

The V gene is TRBV18, the J gene TRBJ1-1; D gene uncertain. V was trimmed by 3 bases and J by 3 bases, leaving 11 bases between them. The CDR3 covers 14 residues. CDR1 is KGHSH and CDR2 is LQKENI in the germline V gene. The CDR3 spells CASSPPTLDTEAFF. As DNA, the CDR3 is TGTGCCAGCTCACCCCCTACCCTGGACACTGAAGCTTTCTTT.

V is TRBV5-1 and J is TRBJ2-5; D possibly matches TRBD1 or TRBD2 (6 bases each). The V end was cut by 4 bases, the J end by 5 bases, with 18 bases between. Per the germline V gene, CDR1 is SGHRS and CDR2 is YFSETQ. The CDR3 has 15 amino acids. CDR3 DNA sequence: TGCGCCAGCAGCCTGGGGGGCTGGGGGCAGGAGACCCAGTACTTC. It yields the protein CASSLGGWGQETQYF.

The chain carries TRBV18 and TRBJ2-5; D possibly corresponds to TRBD2 (5 bases). Trimming stripped 3 bases from V and 5 bases from J, with 10 bases between. This CDR3 region has 13 residues. Germline CDR1 KGHSH, CDR2 LQKENI. The CDR3 nucleotides read TGTGCCAGCTCACCCCCTAGAGGGGAGACCCAGTACTTC. Translation: CASSPPRGETQYF.

The chain couples TRBV19 to TRBJ1-1, with D uncertain. The V gene's germline CDR1 is LNHDA and CDR2 SQIVND (reference sequence). V was trimmed by 3 bases and J by 8 bases, leaving 13 bases between them. The CDR3 has 13 amino acids. As DNA, the CDR3 is TGTGCCAGTAGTATCCTTCGGGGAACCGAAGCTTTCTTT. It translates to CASSILRGTEAFF.

V usage is TRBV7-9 and J usage is TRBJ1-4, with 10 bases fitting TRBD1. The V gene's germline CDR1 is SEHNR and CDR2 FQNEAQ (reference sequence). The CDR3 sequence is 15 residues long. Unmatched junction bases numbered 1, after V lost 0 bases and J lost 6 bases. The CDR3, as DNA: TGTGCCAGCAGCTTAGCGGGACAGGGGTATGAAAAACTGTTTTTT. Protein sequence: CASSLAGQGYEKLFF.

Only a few counts were recorded for this clone. At one end the junction does not follow the germline gene, possibly because of a read error. The rearrangement joins TRBV2 to TRBJ1-1; D unclear. CDR1 and CDR2 (germline): SNHLY, FYNNEI. The CDR3 extends over 8 amino acids. The CDR3 region is CASSSGSF. The CDR3 region has the DNA TGTGCCAGCAGTTCCGGGTCCTTT.

This clone was counted once. V and J are TRBV14 and TRBJ2-5; D is ambiguous. The ends were cut back, 3 bases at V and 4 bases at J, with 9 bases in the middle. CDR1 and CDR2 (germline): SGHDN, FVKESK. This CDR3 is 13 amino acids long. The CDR3 DNA reads TGTGCCAGCAGCCAGGGCATTGGAGAGACCCAGTACTTC. Protein sequence: CASSQGIGETQYF.

The chain links TRBV11-2 to TRBJ1-1; possible D gene TRBD1, 6 bases. The CDR3 length is 12 residues. Looked up from germline, CDR1 is SGHAT and CDR2 is FQNNGV. With 4 bases removed from V and 9 bases from J, the gap between germline ends came to 12 bases. The CDR3 sequence: CASSSNRVKAFF. The CDR3 region has the DNA TGTGCCAGCAGCTCAAACAGGGTTAAAGCTTTCTTT.

The J gene is TRBJ2-2, the V gene TRBV2, with 11 bases matching TRBD2. J was trimmed by 7 bases and V by 10 bases; bases with no gene match: 17. CDR3 length: 17 residues. The germline V gene has CDR1 SNHLY and CDR2 FYNNEI. Here the CDR3 reads CANTELAGGPSLGELFF. DNA of the CDR3: TGTGCCAACACCGAGCTAGCGGGAGGCCCTTCGCTCGGGGAGCTGTTTTTT.

The chain has TRBV18 and TRBJ1-4; a weak D match, TRBD1 (6 bases). Germline V gene lookup returns CDR1 KGHSH and CDR2 LQKENI. V lost 6 bases and J 0 bases, leaving 17 bases between the germline ends. The CDR3 loop spans 17 amino acids. The CDR3 loop reads CASSTDSNIATNEKLFF. Written as DNA, the CDR3 is TGTGCCAGCTCGACGGACAGCAATATTGCAACTAATGAAAAACTGTTTTTT.

Notes on this clone: A junction boundary mismatches the germline segment, possibly from a read error. The gene calls are TRBV7-9 and TRBJ1-4; TRBD1 might be the D (5 bases). The germline CDR1 and CDR2 sequences are SEHNR and FQNEAQ (reference sequence). The CDR3 consists of 15 residues. In DNA, the CDR3 is TGTTCCAGCAGCTTAGACCAGGGTCACAATGAAAAACTGTTTTTT. The encoded protein is CSSSLDQGHNEKLFF. The whole variable domain, remainder taken from reference TRBV7-9 and TRBJ1-4, is DTGVSQNPRHKITKRGQNVTFRCDPISEHNRLYWYRQTLGQGPEFLTYFQNEAQLEKSRLLSDRFSAERPKGSFSTLEIQRTEQGDSAMYLCSSSLDQGHNEKLFFGSGTQLSVL.

V gene TRBV19 combines with J gene TRBJ2-1; TRBD1 might be the D (5 bases). This CDR3 comprises 15 residues. V lost 4 bases and J 0 bases, leaving 10 bases between the germline ends. From germline, CDR1 is LNHDA and CDR2 SQIVND (reference sequence). CDR3 in amino acids: CASSKQEPSYNEQFF. For the CDR3, the DNA is TGTGCCAGTAGTAAACAGGAACCCTCCTACAATGAGCAGTTCTTC.

V and J are TRBV28 and TRBJ1-5; perhaps TRBD1 as D (6 bases). The CDR3 has 12 amino acids. The germline gives CDR1 MDHEN, CDR2 SYDVKM. The V gene lost 8 bases and the J gene lost 5 bases, with 10 bases spanning the gap. The DNA for the CDR3 is TGTGCCAGCGGGGAGGGGGATCAGCCCCAGCATTTT. This codes for CASGEGDQPQHF.

This chain connects TRBV19 to TRBJ1-2; D is unresolved. Per germline, CDR1 LNHDA and CDR2 SQIVND (reference sequence). The CDR3 extends over 11 amino acids. The V end lost 6 bases, the J end lost 4 bases, and 6 bases lay between the germline ends. The CDR3 DNA reads as TGTGCCAGTAGCCGTCCCTATGGCTACACCTTC. This codes for CASSRPYGYTF.

CDR3 sequence reads: CASSFRLAVTGELFF. The CDR3 region has the DNA TGTGCCAGCAGTTTTAGGCTAGCTGTCACCGGGGAGCTGTTTTTT. The gene calls are TRBV27 and TRBJ2-2; the D gene is possibly TRBD2 (5 bases). The length of the CDR3 is 15 residues. The ends were cut back, 3 bases at V and 4 bases at J, with 12 bases in the middle. Germline V lookup: CDR1 MNHEY, CDR2 SMNVEV (reference sequence).

This clone was detected only once. The chain joins TRBV4-1 to TRBJ2-5; possible D gene TRBD2, 6 bases. Trimming cost V 9 bases and J 3 bases, with 17 bases left between them. The CDR3 has 14 residues. CDR1 and CDR2 (germline): MGHRA, YSYEKL. CDR3 sequence reads: CASSRPGEEETQYF. The DNA for the CDR3 is TGCGCCAGTTCGAGACCGGGAGAAGAAGAGACCCAGTACTTC.